This T cell receptor (beta chain) was captured in a study of OX40 agonist ivuxolimab in advanced cancers. Study-level background: Ivuxolimab was an agonistic, fully human IgG2 monoclonal antibody directed against OX40 (CD134), a costimulatory receptor. In the dose-escalation cohort, approximately 80% of patients were male, and the mean age was around 60 years with a range of roughly 23 to 79. The paper describes the monotherapy dose-escalation part (N of about 54 patients) of the phase I trial of ivuxolimab. Peripheral TCRbeta sequencing aimed to test whether ivuxolimab altered TCR sequence diversity and caused clonal T-cell expansion. Of the roughly 51 patients in dose escalation, some 20 had hepatocellular carcinoma, around 15 had melanoma, 9 had renal cell carcinoma and 9 had head and neck cancer. Intravenous ivuxolimab was administered to patients every 2 weeks at six dose levels: 0.01, 0.1, 0.3, 1.5, 3 and 10 mg/kg. Partial responses occurred in three dose-escalation patients, of whom one had hepatocellular carcinoma and two had cutaneous melanoma. Patients were allowed to have had prior anti-PD-1, anti-PD-L1 or anti-CTLA-4 therapy, and around 41% of the dose-escalation patients had previously received checkpoint inhibitors. Study-wide findings and limitations: The antigen specificity of the peripheral T cells that underwent clonal expansion was not determined. At doses of 0.1 to 3.0 mg/kg, clonal expansion of both CD4+ and CD8+ blood T cells was observed from baseline to week 6. Partial responders in the 0.1-3.0 mg/kg groups had among the lowest normalized peripheral clonal expansion, especially among CD8+ T cells. After ivuxolimab, CD8+ T cells had more expanded clones than CD4+ T cells on average. Low levels of normalized T-cell clonal expansion were also seen in some nonresponding patients.

For sequencing of the TCRbeta CDR3 region, genomic DNA was extracted from the sorted cells. The immunoSEQ Assay was used to sequence the TCRbeta CDR3 regions. Not all clones reach the TCRdb copy of this immuneACCESS table, which keeps in-frame sequences only. Checked studies attribute under half of the gap to unresolved V genes and leave the rest unexplained. Present in this sample are 70,000 to 95,000 clones, roughly nine tenths of which were seen just once. In total, the top ten clones hold over 10% of the sample. V lost 9 bases and J lost 4 bases; the stretch between them is 11 bases long. As encoded in the germline V gene (reference sequence), CDR1 is LNHDA while CDR2 is SQIVND. Taken from cysteine to phenylalanine, the CDR3 has 12 residues. Only the CDR3 DNA is retained, 36 bases long and in frame from the first base. The trial excluded patients who had a history of autoimmune disease or were on systemic immunosuppression. In every dose cohort, peripheral blood was drawn for TCR sequencing at baseline, cycle 4 day 1, and cycle 7 day 1. The samples were taken from a phase I, first-in-human, multicenter, open-label dose-escalation trial of ivuxolimab. Adults with locally advanced or metastatic melanoma, renal cell carcinoma, hepatocellular carcinoma or head and neck squamous cell carcinoma were enrolled in the trial. CD4+ and CD8+ T cells were sorted separately from peripheral blood before TCR sequencing.

Concerning this clone: Which antigen it targets is not known. No clone much larger than this one lies a single base away; base qualities are absent.

The chain links TRBV19 with TRBJ2-3; the D gene is unclear. The sample in question was CD4+ or CD8+ T cells sorted from blood, obtained in a trial of the OX40 agonist ivuxolimab. The origin of this receptor is an adult with an advanced solid tumor such as melanoma, head and neck, liver or kidney cancer. The CDR3 loop reads CASRRGPDTQYF. The base sequence is TGTGCCAGCCGGAGAGGTCCAGATACGCAGTATTTT. Reference TRBV19 and TRBJ2-3 proteins supply the regions before and after the CDR3; the full variable domain is: DGGITQSPKYLFRKEGQNVTLSCEQNLNHDAMYWYRQDPGQGLRLIYYSQIVNDFQKGDIAEGYSVSREKKESFPLTVTSAQKNPTAFYLCASRRGPDTQYFGPGTRLTVL.